These 16 T cell receptor beta chains came from one sample sequenced in a study of T cells in women clearing cervical HPV infection. Profiling relied on immunoSEQ multiplex PCR, and the TCRdb table lists in-frame clones only, not all of them. This table holds about 14,000 clones. Sequenced material: blood buffy coat. The receptors come from a woman between 18 and 75 years old with a cervical HPV16 infection that either progressed to CIN3+ or cleared (not recorded which).

Incomplete CDR3 DNA: TGCAGCGTTGATGGGGGCGGGAACACTGAA. This gives the protein CSVDGGGNTE. The whole CDR3 sequence reads CSVDGGGNTEAFF. This sequence joins TRBV29-1 and TRBJ1-1; a weak D match, TRBD1 (6 bases). From the germline J gene comes the end of the CDR3, since the read stops 3 residues before it. Trimming stripped 3 bases from V and 1 base from J, with 9 bases between. The CDR3 extends over 13 amino acids. Per the germline V gene, CDR1 is SQVTM and CDR2 is ANQGSEA.

As concerns this clone: The read falls 3 residues short of the CDR3 end, and the missing part is taken from the germline J gene. The rearrangement joins TRBV5-4 to TRBJ1-1; perhaps TRBD1 as D (6 bases). The CDR3 totals 14 residues. Per germline, CDR1 SGHNT and CDR2 YYREEE (reference sequence). Trimming removed 6 bases from V and 6 bases from J, with 18 bases in between. The sequenced part of the CDR3 DNA is TGTGCCAGCACCACTGGGGGGGGCCGACCTGAA. It is translated as CASTTGGGRPE. The full-length CDR3 reads as CASTTGGGRPEAFF.

Concerning this clone itself: The CDR3 end falls 3 residues outside the read, so it is completed with the germline J gene. The rearrangement links TRBV19 to TRBJ2-1, with TRBD2 matching 10 bases. CDR3 length equals 17 residues. V trimming: 5 bases; J trimming: 0 bases; junction bases outside the gene matches: 7. Germline-derived CDR1 and CDR2 are LNHDA and SQIVND (reference sequence). The sequenced CDR3 bases are TGTGCCAGTAGTCTACTAGCGGGGAGAAGCTCCTACAATGAG. It encodes CASSLLAGRSSYNE. The full CDR3 protein is CASSLLAGRSSYNEQFF. Combining the CDR3 with reference TRBV19 and TRBJ2-1 gives the whole variable domain DGGITQSPKYLFRKEGQNVTLSCEQNLNHDAMYWYRQDPGQGLRLIYYSQIVNDFQKGDIAEGYSVSREKKESFPLTVTSAQKNPTAFYLCASSLLAGRSSYNEQFFGPGTRLTVL.

As for this clone: With the read ending 3 residues before the CDR3 end, the germline J gene is used to fill in that end. The V call is TRBV7-3, the J call TRBJ2-5; 7 bases align to TRBD1. J lost 2 bases, V lost 5 bases, and 2 bases had no gene match. There are 13 residues in the CDR3. Germline V gene data show CDR1 as SGHTA and CDR2 as FQGTGA. The sequenced CDR3 bases are TGTGCCAGCAGCGAGGGACAGCAAGAGACC. This gives the protein CASSEGQQET. The full CDR3 is CASSEGQQETQYF. Full variable domain (missing parts from reference TRBV7-3 and TRBJ2-5): GAGVSQTPSNKVTEKGKYVELRCDPISGHTALYWYRQSLGQGPEFLIYFQGTGAADDSGLPNDRFFAVRPEGSVSTLKIQRTERGDSAVYLCASSEGQQETQYFGPGTRLLVL.

Remarks on this clone: The sequence runs out 3 residues before the end of the CDR3; the remainder is reconstructed from the germline J gene. The chain links TRBV5-1 to TRBJ1-1; D is undetermined. Germline values: CDR1 SGHRS, CDR2 YFSETQ. V lost 4 bases, J lost 5 bases, and 9 bases lay in between. This CDR3 has 12 residues. Partial CDR3 DNA: TGCGCCAGCAGCCCCGGGGAGACTGAA. Amino acids: CASSPGETE. The complete CDR3 sequence is CASSPGETEAFF. The variable domain in full, with the rest retrieved from reference TRBV5-1 and TRBJ1-1, is KAGVTQTPRYLIKTRGQQVTLSCSPISGHRSVSWYQQTPGQGLQFLFEYFSETQRNKGNFPGRFSGRQFSNSRSEMNVSTLELGDSALYLCASSPGETEAFFGQGTRLTVV.

About this clone itself: The read is 3 residues too short to cover the CDR3 end, so that end is filled in from the germline J gene. This chain connects TRBV6-2 or TRBV6-3 to TRBJ2-1; D is perhaps TRBD1 (6 bases). This CDR3 region has 13 residues. Germline lookup yields CDR1 MNHEY and CDR2 SVGEGT. V gave up 5 bases and J gave up 7 bases, with 12 bases separating them. CDR3 protein: CASSVNRANEQFF. The covered CDR3 bases are TGTGCCAGCAGTGTAAACAGGGCTAATGAG.

On this clone itself: The missing CDR3 end, 3 residues past where the read stops, is filled in from the germline J gene. This sample also contains other DNA sequences that code for the same CDR3. The chain couples TRBV5-1 to TRBJ1-6; D may be TRBD1 (5 bases). The length of the CDR3 is 18 residues. The V gene's germline CDR1 is SGHRS and CDR2 YFSETQ. The germline V and J ends were trimmed by 1 base and 0 bases, with 14 bases remaining between them. The CDR3: CASSLRGVLSSYNSPLHF. The CDR3 DNA, read in part, is TGCGCCAGCAGCTTGAGGGGAGTCTTGAGCTCCTATAATTCACCC.

About this clone itself: The read comes to an end 3 residues before the CDR3 does, leaving the germline J gene to fill in the end. The chain carries TRBV4-1 and TRBJ1-4; maybe TRBD1 (5 bases). This CDR3 spans 17 amino acids. V lost 6 bases to trimming and J lost 0 bases, with 17 bases between them. Germline V lookup: CDR1 MGHRA, CDR2 YSYEKL. The CDR3 loop reads CASRPTGDLSTNEKLFF. The DNA read from the CDR3 is TGCGCCAGCAGACCGACGGGGGATCTGTCAACTAATGAAAAA.

In regard to this clone: The read stops 3 residues short of the end of the CDR3; the missing end is completed from the germline J gene. This chain connects TRBV2 to TRBJ2-4; D may be TRBD2 (5 bases). The CDR3 runs 13 residues. Per germline, CDR1 SNHLY and CDR2 FYNNEI. The covered CDR3 bases are TGTGCCAGCAGGGTCGGACGGGGTAATGTT. This sequence encodes CASRVGRGNV. The complete CDR3 reads CASRVGRGNVQYF. The full variable domain, rest sourced from reference TRBV2 and TRBJ2-4, is EPEVTQTPSHQVTQMGQEVILRCVPISNHLYFYWYRQILGQKVEFLVSFYNNEISEKSEIFDDQFSVERPDGSNFTLKIRSTKLEDSAMYFCASRVGRGNVQYFGAGTRLSVL.

In the case of this clone: The sequenced fragment ends 3 residues before the CDR3 boundary, so the rest is inferred from the germline J gene. The chain recombines TRBV20-1 with TRBJ1-2; 7 bases line up with TRBD1. The CDR3 loop spans 14 amino acids. V lost 3 bases, J lost 5 bases, and 9 bases stayed unmatched. Germline V CDR1 and CDR2: DFQATT, SNEGSKA (reference sequence). CDR3 sequence: CSARATGLRYGYTF. CDR3 DNA, as far as it was read: TGCAGTGCTAGGGCGACAGGGCTTCGGTATGGC.

About this clone itself: The read ends 3 residues before the CDR3 terminus; that terminus is restored from the germline J gene. The rearrangement links TRBV2 to TRBJ1-2; no definite D call. There are 13 residues in the CDR3. CDR1 and CDR2 (germline): SNHLY, FYNNEI. CDR3 DNA, as far as it was read: TGTGCCAGCAGGCTGGTCGGGTTCAACATC. Amino acid sequence: CASRLVGFNI. The full CDR3 is CASRLVGFNIYTF.

Concerning this clone: The missing CDR3 end, 3 residues past where the read stops, is filled in from the germline J gene. The rearrangement uses TRBV29-1 and TRBJ2-4; TRBD2 is a possible D gene (7 bases). The CDR3 runs 12 residues. Germline V gene data show CDR1 as SQVTM and CDR2 as ANQGSEA. The sequenced CDR3 bases are TGCAGCGCCCAGCACAGGGACTATGGT. Its translation: CSAQHRDYG. The full CDR3 reads CSAQHRDYGQYF.

As concerns this clone: The read gets to within 3 residues of the CDR3 end, and the germline J gene fills in the rest. The V gene is TRBV30, the J gene TRBJ1-6; 11 bases align to TRBD1. V gave up 2 bases and J gave up 7 bases; unmatched junction bases: 4. The germline gives CDR1 GTSNPN, CDR2 SVGIG (reference sequence). This CDR3 is 15 amino acids long. CDR3 in amino acids: CAWSMDRGLNSPLHF. The CDR3 DNA, read in part, is TGTGCCTGGAGTATGGACAGGGGGCTAAATTCACCC.

As for this clone: The DNA ends 3 residues before the CDR3 does, and the rest of the CDR3 is filled in from the germline J gene. The rearrangement links TRBV19 to TRBJ2-3; D is possibly TRBD1 (7 bases). Germline CDR1 LNHDA, CDR2 SQIVND (reference sequence). The CDR3 spans 13 residues. Incomplete CDR3 DNA: TGTGCCACCGGGGGACAGCGTGACGAGCCG. This codes for CATGGQRDEP. The full CDR3 sequence reads CATGGQRDEPQYF.

As to this clone: The read stops 3 residues short of the end of the CDR3; the missing end is completed from the germline J gene. The J gene is TRBJ2-7, the V gene TRBV9; no clear D. V dropped 4 bases and J dropped 0 bases, with 5 bases sitting between them. This CDR3 contains 12 residues. Germline CDR1 SGDLS, CDR2 YYNGEE. CDR3 DNA, as far as it was read: TGTGCCAGCAGCCGCGACTCCTACGAG. It is translated as CASSRDSYE. The full-length CDR3 reads as CASSRDSYEQYF. The full variable domain, in which reference TRBV9 and TRBJ2-7 provide the parts outside the CDR3, is DSGVTQTPKHLITATGQRVTLRCSPRSGDLSVYWYQQSLDQGLQFLIQYYNGEERAKGNILERFSAQQFPDLHSELNLSSLELGDSALYFCASSRDSYEQYFGPGTRLTVT.

The CDR3 sequence is CASSWSQSTDTQYF. The CDR3 DNA, read in part, is TGTGCCAGCAGCTGGTCGCAGAGCACAGATACG. This sequence joins TRBV7-4 and TRBJ2-3; D uncertain. The read falls 3 residues short of the CDR3 end, and the missing part is taken from the germline J gene. V was clipped by 4 bases and J by 0 bases, with 8 bases between them. The CDR3 covers 14 residues. CDR1 is SGHVT and CDR2 is SQSDAQ in the germline V gene. The entire variable domain, with the rest obtained from reference TRBV7-4 and TRBJ2-3, is as follows: GAGVSQSPRYKVAKRGRDVALRCDSISGHVTLYWYRQTLGQGSEVLTYSQSDAQRDKSGRPSGRFSAERPERSVSTLKIQRTEQGDSAVYLCASSWSQSTDTQYFGPGTRLTVL.